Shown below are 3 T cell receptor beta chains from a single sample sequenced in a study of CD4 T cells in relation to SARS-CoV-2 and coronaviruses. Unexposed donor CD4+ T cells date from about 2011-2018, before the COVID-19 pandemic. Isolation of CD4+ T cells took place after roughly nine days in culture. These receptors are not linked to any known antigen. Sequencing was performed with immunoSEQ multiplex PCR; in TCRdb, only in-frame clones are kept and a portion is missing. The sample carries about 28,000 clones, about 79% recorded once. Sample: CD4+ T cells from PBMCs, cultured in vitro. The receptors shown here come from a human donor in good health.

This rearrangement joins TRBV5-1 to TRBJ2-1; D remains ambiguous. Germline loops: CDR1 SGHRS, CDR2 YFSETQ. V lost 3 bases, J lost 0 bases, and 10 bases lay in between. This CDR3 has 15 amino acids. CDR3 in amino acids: CASSSAPGSYNEQFF. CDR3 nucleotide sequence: TGCGCCAGCAGCTCGGCTCCAGGCTCCTACAATGAGCAGTTCTTC. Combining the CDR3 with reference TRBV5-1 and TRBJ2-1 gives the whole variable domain KAGVTQTPRYLIKTRGQQVTLSCSPISGHRSVSWYQQTPGQGLQFLFEYFSETQRNKGNFPGRFSGRQFSNSRSEMNVSTLELGDSALYLCASSSAPGSYNEQFFGPGTRLTVL.

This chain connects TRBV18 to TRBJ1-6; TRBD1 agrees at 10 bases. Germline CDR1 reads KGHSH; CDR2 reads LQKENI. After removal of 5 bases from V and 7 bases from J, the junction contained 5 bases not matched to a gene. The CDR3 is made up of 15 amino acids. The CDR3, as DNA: TGTGCCAGCTCATCGACGACAGGGGGCAATTCACCCCTCCACTTT. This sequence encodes CASSSTTGGNSPLHF.

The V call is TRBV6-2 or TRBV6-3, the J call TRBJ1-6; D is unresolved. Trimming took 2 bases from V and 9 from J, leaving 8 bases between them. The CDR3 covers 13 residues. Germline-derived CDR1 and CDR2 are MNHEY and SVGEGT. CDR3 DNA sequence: TGTGCCAGCAGTTACCCCCGGGCTTCACCCCTCCACTTT. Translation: CASSYPRASPLHF.